This is a list of T cell receptor beta chains from one sample in a study of blood T cell repertoires in COVID-19. TCRdb's table, derived via immunoSEQ multiplex PCR, lists solely in-frame clones and lacks some. The data show some 150,000 clones, roughly 90% seen once. The sample consisted of PBMCs or T cells enriched from blood (not recorded which). The receptors derive from a woman aged 30 to 39 with acute COVID-19. Both conserved end residues are part of each CDR3. D genes are given only for firm matches. Clone size is given for some rows only: seen once, a few or many times, or a class if the clone is expanded.

d_call | j_call | clone_size | v_call | cdr3_nt | cdr3_aa
TRBD1 | TRBJ1-1 | . | TRBV5-1 | TGCGCCAGCAGCCCAGGACAGGGAGAGACTGAAGCTTTCTTT | CASSPGQGETEAFF
TRBD1 | TRBJ1-1 | once | TRBV20-1 | TGCAGCTCCCAAAGGGGACAGAAAGCTTTCTTT | CSSQRGQKAFF
. | TRBJ2-1 | . | TRBV11-1 | TGTGCCAGCAGCTTCACCCTAGCGAACTCCTACAATGAGCAGTTCTTC | CASSFTLANSYNEQFF
. | TRBJ2-1 | . | TRBV4-3 | TGCGCCAGCAGCCAAGAGGGCGTAATCTCCTACAATGAGCAGTTCTTC | CASSQEGVISYNEQFF
. | TRBJ2-7 | . | TRBV10-3 | TGTGCCATCAGTAAACAGGCCTACGAGCAGTACTTC | CAISKQAYEQYF
TRBD1 | TRBJ1-2 | . | TRBV6-2/TRBV6-3 | TGTGCCAGCAGTTCCTCTTCGGACAGGGGATATGGCTACACCTTC | CASSSSSDRGYGYTF
TRBD1 | TRBJ2-7 | few | TRBV29-1 | TGCAGCGTAATCGACAGGGACTACGAGCAGTACTTC | CSVIDRDYEQYF
. | TRBJ1-1 | once | TRBV6-2/TRBV6-3 | TGTGCCAGCAGTGGGCCCGTCACAGGAACTGAAGCTTTCTTT | CASSGPVTGTEAFF
. | TRBJ2-3 | . | TRBV2 | TGTGCCAGCAGTGCTGGGAGATACACAGATACGCAGTATTTT | CASSAGRYTDTQYF
. | TRBJ2-2 | . | TRBV18 | TGTGCCAGCTCACCACCGGGGCGGGGAGTCACCGGGGAGCTGTTTTTT | CASSPPGRGVTGELFF
TRBD1 | TRBJ1-1 | . | TRBV5-1 | TGCGCCAGCAGCTTGGAAGGGACAGGGGCGAACACTGAAGCTTTCTTT | CASSLEGTGANTEAFF
. | TRBJ1-1 | . | TRBV19 | TGTGCCAGTAGTAACCCTACAGGGCGGAACACTGAAGCTTTCTTT | CASSNPTGRNTEAFF
. | TRBJ2-1 | few | TRBV4-1 | TGCGCCAGCAGCTTGGTCGGAGACAATGAGCAGTTCTTC | CASSLVGDNEQFF
TRBD2 | TRBJ2-1 | . | TRBV5-1 | TGCGCCAGCAGCTTGGCCGGACTAGCGGCCGGACGTAAGCAGTTCTTC | CASSLAGLAAGRKQFF
. | TRBJ2-5 | . | TRBV6-2/TRBV6-3 | TGTGCCAGCAGTTACTCTTGGCAGACCCAGTACTTC | CASSYSWQTQYF
. | TRBJ2-3 | . | TRBV29-1 | TGCAGCGTTTCGGACTTATCTAGCACAGATACGCAGTATTTT | CSVSDLSSTDTQYF
TRBD2 | TRBJ2-7 | few | TRBV11-2 | TGTGCCAGCAGCTTAATCTTATGGACATTAGCGGGAGTGGAGGTTTGCGGGTACTTC | CASSLILWTLAGVEVCGYF
. | TRBJ2-7 | . | TRBV2 | TGTGCCAGCAGTGTCTCAGGGGCAGGCGAGCAGTACTTC | CASSVSGAGEQYF
. | TRBJ1-5 | . | TRBV18 | TGTGCCAGCTCACAAGGACATGACGGCAATCAGCCCCAGCATTTT | CASSQGHDGNQPQHF
. | TRBJ1-2 | few | TRBV21-1 | TGTGCCAGCTACCTCCATTTGAGACAGGGGGCGCGTGGCTACACCTTC | CASYLHLRQGARGYTF
. | TRBJ2-1 | . | TRBV18 | TGTGCCAGCTCACAGGACAGCTATGAGCAGTTCTTC | CASSQDSYEQFF
. | TRBJ1-4 | . | TRBV6-1 | TGTGCCAGCAGTGAAAGCCTGGGAGGGAATGAAAAACTGTTTTTT | CASSESLGGNEKLFF
. | TRBJ1-6 | . | TRBV3-1/TRBV3-2 | TGTGCCAGCAGCCAAGGTGGTGGCAGCTCCTATAATTCACCCCTCCACTTT | CASSQGGGSSYNSPLHF
. | TRBJ1-6 | . | TRBV7-8 | TGTGCCAGCAGCGCAGGGGTATTAAGCTCCTATAATTCACCCCTCCACTTT | CASSAGVLSSYNSPLHF
. | TRBJ1-4 | . | TRBV5-4 | TGTGCCAGCAGTGAGACATCGAATGAAAAACTGTTTTTT | CASSETSNEKLFF
TRBD1 | TRBJ1-1 | . | TRBV18 | TGTGCCAGCTCGTCACAGGGGACTAACACTGAAGCTTTCTTT | CASSSQGTNTEAFF
TRBD1 | TRBJ1-5 | . | TRBV6-5 | TGTGCCAGTTGGACAGGGGGACAGCCCCAGCATTTT | CASWTGGQPQHF
. | TRBJ1-5 | once | TRBV6-6 | TGTGCCAGCAGTTTCCCCTGGGGGGTCGATCAGCCCCAGCATTTT | CASSFPWGVDQPQHF
. | TRBJ1-1 | . | TRBV16 | TGTGCCAGCAGCCACCGACAGACGAACACTGAAGCTTTCTTT | CASSHRQTNTEAFF
. | TRBJ2-3 | . | TRBV4-3 | TGCGCCAGCAGCCAAGATGACAGCTTTGTCACAGATACGCAGTATTTT | CASSQDDSFVTDTQYF
. | TRBJ1-2 | once | TRBV29-1 | TGCAGCGTTGGAGGTTTCAGCTATGGCTACACCTTC | CSVGGFSYGYTF
. | TRBJ2-1 | once | TRBV4-3 | TGCGCCAGCAGCCAACGAGTTGATTCGGGCTACAATGAGCAGTTCTTC | CASSQRVDSGYNEQFF
. | TRBJ1-1 | . | TRBV5-6 | TGTGCCAGCAGCTTGTTAGGAGGGACTGAAGCTTTCTTT | CASSLLGGTEAFF
. | TRBJ2-7 | . | TRBV7-9 | TGTGCCAGCAGCTTTGGGAGCTTCCTTAAGTCCTTTGTTCCTGGCGAGCAGTACTTC | CASSFGSFLKSFVPGEQYF
. | TRBJ2-1 | . | TRBV9 | TGTGCCAGCAGCGTAGAAGGAGGGAGTAGGTATGAGCAGTTCTTC | CASSVEGGSRYEQFF
TRBD1 | TRBJ2-3 | . | TRBV7-9 | TGTGCCAGCAGCTGGGACAGCGGCACAGATACGCAGTATTTT | CASSWDSGTDTQYF
. | TRBJ2-7 | . | TRBV28 | TGTGCCAGCAGAGCGGTCTACGAGCAGTACTTC | CASRAVYEQYF
. | TRBJ2-5 | . | TRBV10-2 | TGCGCCAGCACTAACTTCCCCTTCCTAGCCGAAACTAGAGAAGAGACCCAGTACTTC | CASTNFPFLAETREETQYF
TRBD1 | TRBJ2-7 | . | TRBV6-4 | TGTGCCAGCAGTCGGGACAGGGGTTACGAGCAGTACTTC | CASSRDRGYEQYF
TRBD1 | TRBJ1-5 | . | TRBV27 | TGTGCCAGCAGTTTATCGGGACAGGGTAGCAATCAGCCCCAGCATTTT | CASSLSGQGSNQPQHF
TRBD1 | TRBJ1-2 | . | TRBV30 | TGTGCCTGGAGCAGGACAGGGGTCTGGTATGGCTACACCTTC | CAWSRTGVWYGYTF
. | TRBJ1-2 | once | TRBV7-2 | TGTGCCAGCAGCTTAAGAGGGGGAGAGTATGGCTACACCTTC | CASSLRGGEYGYTF
TRBD2 | TRBJ2-3 | . | TRBV7-2 | TGTGCCAGCAGCCCTTCACTAGCGGGAGATACGCAGTATTTT | CASSPSLAGDTQYF
TRBD1 | TRBJ1-5 | . | TRBV28 | TGTGCCAGCAGCTTACCCCGGACAGGGGTGGGCAATCAGCCCCAGCATTTT | CASSLPRTGVGNQPQHF
. | TRBJ1-3 | . | TRBV4-2 | TGTGCCAGCAGCCAAGATGGGGCAGGCTCCTCTGGAAACACCATATATTTT | CASSQDGAGSSGNTIYF
. | TRBJ1-3 | . | TRBV29-1 | TGCAGCGTTGAAGATATAACTCGTGGAAACACCATATATTTT | CSVEDITRGNTIYF
. | TRBJ2-7 | . | TRBV6-5 | TGTGCCAGCAGCGCAGGACAACGCTACGAGCAGTACTTC | CASSAGQRYEQYF
TRBD1 | TRBJ2-5 | . | TRBV10-3 | TGTGCCATCAGTGGGACAGGGAAAGAGACCCAGTACTTC | CAISGTGKETQYF
. | TRBJ1-4 | once | TRBV7-2 | TGTGCCAGCAGCTTATCGGTTGCAACTAATGAAAAACTGTTTTTT | CASSLSVATNEKLFF
TRBD1 | TRBJ2-7 | . | TRBV29-1 | TGCAGCGTGGGACAGCCCTCCTACGAGCAGTACTTC | CSVGQPSYEQYF
TRBD2 | TRBJ2-1 | . | TRBV4-2 | TGTGCCAGCAGCCAGGGACTAGCGGGATCCTACAATGAGCAGTTCTTC | CASSQGLAGSYNEQFF
TRBD1 | TRBJ1-2 | . | TRBV6-5 | TGTGCCAGCAGACCAGGGGGCGGGATTGGCTACACCTTC | CASRPGGGIGYTF
. | TRBJ2-3 | few | TRBV27 | TGTGCCAGCAGTTTATCGCGGGACGGAACCACAGATACGCAGTATTTT | CASSLSRDGTTDTQYF
TRBD2 | TRBJ2-4 | . | TRBV28 | TGTGCCAGCAGTCTTCAAGCGGGAGTGGCCAAAAACATTCAGTACTTC | CASSLQAGVAKNIQYF
. | TRBJ1-5 | few | TRBV21-1 | TGTGCCAGCAGCAAATCCCCGCCAGTTTTTAGCAATCAGCCCCAGCATTTT | CASSKSPPVFSNQPQHF
. | TRBJ2-7 | . | TRBV30 | TGTGCCTGGGGGTTTGGAGGGGCATCCTACGAGCAGTACTTC | CAWGFGGASYEQYF
TRBD1 | TRBJ1-2 | once | TRBV19 | TGTGCCAGTACATTCCAGGGGGCGCAAGGCTACACCTTC | CASTFQGAQGYTF
. | TRBJ1-4 | . | TRBV4-3 | TGCGCCAGCAGCAACGGAGGTATATCTAATGAAAAACTGTTTTTT | CASSNGGISNEKLFF
. | TRBJ1-5 | . | TRBV28 | TGTGCCAGCAGCTTAACGGGTGGTCAAAATCAGCCCCAGCATTTT | CASSLTGGQNQPQHF